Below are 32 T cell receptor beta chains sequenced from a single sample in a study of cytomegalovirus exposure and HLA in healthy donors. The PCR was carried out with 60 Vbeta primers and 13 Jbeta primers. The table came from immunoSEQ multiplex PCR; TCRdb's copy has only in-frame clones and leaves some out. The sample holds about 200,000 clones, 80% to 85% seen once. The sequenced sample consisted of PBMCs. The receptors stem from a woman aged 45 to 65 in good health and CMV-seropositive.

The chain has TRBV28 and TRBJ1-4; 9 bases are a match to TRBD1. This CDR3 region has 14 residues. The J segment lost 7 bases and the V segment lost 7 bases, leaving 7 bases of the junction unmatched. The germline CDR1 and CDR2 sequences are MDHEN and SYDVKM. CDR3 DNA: TGTGCCAGCAATGGACAGGGGTCGGTTGAAAAACTGTTTTTT. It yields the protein CASNGQGSVEKLFF.

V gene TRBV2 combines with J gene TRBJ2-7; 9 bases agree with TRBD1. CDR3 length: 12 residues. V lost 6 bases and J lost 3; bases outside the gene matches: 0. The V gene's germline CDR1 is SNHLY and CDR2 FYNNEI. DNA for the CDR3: TGTGCCAGCAGGGGACAGGGCTACGAGCAGTACTTC. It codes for CASRGQGYEQYF.

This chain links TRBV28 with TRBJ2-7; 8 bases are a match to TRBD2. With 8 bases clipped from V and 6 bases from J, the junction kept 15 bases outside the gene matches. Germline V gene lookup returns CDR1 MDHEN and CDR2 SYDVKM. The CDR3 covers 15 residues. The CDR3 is CASSASGLGSREQYF. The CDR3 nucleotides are TGTGCCAGCTCCGCCTCGGGACTAGGTTCTCGCGAGCAGTACTTC.

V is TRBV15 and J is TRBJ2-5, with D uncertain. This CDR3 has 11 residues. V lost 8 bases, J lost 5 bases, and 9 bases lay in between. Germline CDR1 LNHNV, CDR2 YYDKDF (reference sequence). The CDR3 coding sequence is TGTGCCACCGCCAGCAGGGAGACCCAGTACTTC. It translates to CATASRETQYF.

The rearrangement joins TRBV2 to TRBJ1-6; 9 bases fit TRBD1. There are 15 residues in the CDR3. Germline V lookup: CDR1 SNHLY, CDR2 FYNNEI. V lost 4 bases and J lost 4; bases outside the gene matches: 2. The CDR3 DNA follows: TGTGCCAGCAGTGGGACAGGGGATTATAATTCACCCCTCCACTTT. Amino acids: CASSGTGDYNSPLHF.

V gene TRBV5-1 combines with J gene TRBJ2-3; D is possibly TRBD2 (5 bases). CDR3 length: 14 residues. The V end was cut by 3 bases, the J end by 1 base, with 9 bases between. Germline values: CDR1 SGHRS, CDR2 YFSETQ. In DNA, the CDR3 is TGCGCCAGCAGCTACGGAGGCCGCACAGATACGCAGTATTTT. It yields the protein CASSYGGRTDTQYF.

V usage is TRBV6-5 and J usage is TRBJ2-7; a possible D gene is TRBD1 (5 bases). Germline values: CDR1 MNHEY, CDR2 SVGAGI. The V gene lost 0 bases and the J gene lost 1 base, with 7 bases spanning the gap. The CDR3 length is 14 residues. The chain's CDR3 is CASSYSQGSYEQYF. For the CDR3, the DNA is TGTGCCAGCAGTTACTCCCAGGGTTCCTACGAGCAGTACTTC.

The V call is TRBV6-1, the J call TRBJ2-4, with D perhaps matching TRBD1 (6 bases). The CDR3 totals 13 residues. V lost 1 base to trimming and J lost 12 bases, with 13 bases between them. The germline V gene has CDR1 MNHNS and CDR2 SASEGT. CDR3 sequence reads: CASSEDRVDSQYF. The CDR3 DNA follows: TGTGCCAGCAGTGAAGACAGGGTGGACAGTCAGTACTTC.

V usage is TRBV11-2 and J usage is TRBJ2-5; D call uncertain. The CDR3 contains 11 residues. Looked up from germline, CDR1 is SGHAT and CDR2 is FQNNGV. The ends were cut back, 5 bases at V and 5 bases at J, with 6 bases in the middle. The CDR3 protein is CASSPRETQYF. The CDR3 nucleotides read TGTGCCAGCAGCCCGCGGGAGACCCAGTACTTC.

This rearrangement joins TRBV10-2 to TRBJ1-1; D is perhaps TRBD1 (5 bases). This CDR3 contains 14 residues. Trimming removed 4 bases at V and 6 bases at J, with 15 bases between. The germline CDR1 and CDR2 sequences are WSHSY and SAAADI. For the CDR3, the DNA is TGCGCCAGCAGTGGGCAGGGTGTTACCGCTGAAGCTTTCTTT. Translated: CASSGQGVTAEAFF.

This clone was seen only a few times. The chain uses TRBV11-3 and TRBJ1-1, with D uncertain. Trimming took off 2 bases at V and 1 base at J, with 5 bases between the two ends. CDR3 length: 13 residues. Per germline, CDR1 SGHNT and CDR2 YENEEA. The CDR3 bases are TGTGCCAGCAGCTTAAACAGGAACACTGAAGCTTTCTTT. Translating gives CASSLNRNTEAFF.

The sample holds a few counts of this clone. DNA of the CDR3: TGTGCCAGCTCACCACAGCGGGAGGTCTCTAATGAGCAGTTCTTC. As protein: CASSPQREVSNEQFF. The gene calls are TRBV18 and TRBJ2-1; 9 nucleotides agree with TRBD2. The CDR3 consists of 15 residues. Germline V lookup: CDR1 KGHSH, CDR2 LQKENI. V dropped 1 base and J dropped 7; count of bases not matched to a gene: 5.

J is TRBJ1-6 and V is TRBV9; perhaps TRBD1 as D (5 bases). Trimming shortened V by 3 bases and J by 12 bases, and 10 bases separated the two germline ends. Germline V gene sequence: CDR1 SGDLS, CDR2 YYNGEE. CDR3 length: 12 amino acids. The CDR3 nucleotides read TGTGCCAGCAGCGCGGACATCGGACCCCTCCACTTT. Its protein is CASSADIGPLHF.

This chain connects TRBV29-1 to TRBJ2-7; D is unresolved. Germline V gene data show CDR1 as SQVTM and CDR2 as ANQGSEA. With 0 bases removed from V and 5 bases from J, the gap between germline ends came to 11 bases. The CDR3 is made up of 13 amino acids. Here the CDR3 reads CSVEDGFPDEQYF. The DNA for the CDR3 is TGCAGCGTTGAAGACGGGTTCCCCGACGAGCAGTACTTC.

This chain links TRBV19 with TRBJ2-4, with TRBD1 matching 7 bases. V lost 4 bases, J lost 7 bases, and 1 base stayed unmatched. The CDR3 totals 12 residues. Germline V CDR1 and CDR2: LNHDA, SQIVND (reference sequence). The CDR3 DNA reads TGTGCCAGTAGTAGGGACAGCAACATTCAGTACTTC. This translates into CASSRDSNIQYF. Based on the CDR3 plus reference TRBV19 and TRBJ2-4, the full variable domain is DGGITQSPKYLFRKEGQNVTLSCEQNLNHDAMYWYRQDPGQGLRLIYYSQIVNDFQKGDIAEGYSVSREKKESFPLTVTSAQKNPTAFYLCASSRDSNIQYFGAGTRLSVL.

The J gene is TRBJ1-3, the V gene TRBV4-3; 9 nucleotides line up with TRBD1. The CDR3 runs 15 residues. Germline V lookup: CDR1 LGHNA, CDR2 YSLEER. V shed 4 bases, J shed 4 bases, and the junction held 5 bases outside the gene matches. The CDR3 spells CASSPTTGGGNTIYF. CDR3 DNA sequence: TGCGCCAGCAGCCCTACGACAGGGGGGGGAAACACCATATATTTT.

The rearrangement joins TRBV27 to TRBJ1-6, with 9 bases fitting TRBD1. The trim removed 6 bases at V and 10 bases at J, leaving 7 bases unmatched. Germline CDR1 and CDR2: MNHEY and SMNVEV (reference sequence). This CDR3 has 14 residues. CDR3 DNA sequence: TGTGCCAGCAGACCAGACAGGGGGATGTCACCCCTCCACTTT. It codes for CASRPDRGMSPLHF.

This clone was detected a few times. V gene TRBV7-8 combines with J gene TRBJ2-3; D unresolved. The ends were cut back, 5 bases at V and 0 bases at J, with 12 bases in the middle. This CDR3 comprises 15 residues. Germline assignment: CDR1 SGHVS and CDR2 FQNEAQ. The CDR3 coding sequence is TGTGCCAGCAGCCCACGGATAGCTAGCACAGATACGCAGTATTTT. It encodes CASSPRIASTDTQYF.

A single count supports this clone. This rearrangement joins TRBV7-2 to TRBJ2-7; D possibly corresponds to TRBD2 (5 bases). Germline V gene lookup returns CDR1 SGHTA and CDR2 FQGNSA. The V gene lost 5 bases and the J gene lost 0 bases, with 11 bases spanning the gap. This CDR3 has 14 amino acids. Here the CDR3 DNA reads TGTGCCAGCAGCCCGGACTCGAGCTCCTACGAGCAGTACTTC. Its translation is CASSPDSSSYEQYF.

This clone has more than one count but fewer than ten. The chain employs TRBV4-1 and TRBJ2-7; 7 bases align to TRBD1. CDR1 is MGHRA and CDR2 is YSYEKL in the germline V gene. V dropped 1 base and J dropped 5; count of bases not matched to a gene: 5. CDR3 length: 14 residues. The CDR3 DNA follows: TGCGCCAGCAGCCAAGTAGGGGGCAAGGACGAGCAGTACTTC. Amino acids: CASSQVGGKDEQYF.

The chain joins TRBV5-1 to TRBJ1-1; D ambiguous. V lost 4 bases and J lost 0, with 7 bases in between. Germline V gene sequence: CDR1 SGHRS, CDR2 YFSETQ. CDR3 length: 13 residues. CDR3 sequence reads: CASSRNLNTEAFF. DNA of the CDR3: TGCGCCAGCAGCCGTAACTTGAACACTGAAGCTTTCTTT.

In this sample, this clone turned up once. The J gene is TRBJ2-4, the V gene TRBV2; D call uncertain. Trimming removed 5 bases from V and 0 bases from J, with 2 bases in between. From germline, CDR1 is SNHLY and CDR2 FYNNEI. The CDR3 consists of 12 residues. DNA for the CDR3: TGTGCCAGCAGTCTAGCCAAAAACATTCAGTACTTC. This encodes CASSLAKNIQYF.

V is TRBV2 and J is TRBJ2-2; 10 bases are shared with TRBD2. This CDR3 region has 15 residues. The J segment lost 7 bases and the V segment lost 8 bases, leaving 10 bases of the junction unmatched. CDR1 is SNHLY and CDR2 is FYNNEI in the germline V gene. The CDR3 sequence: CASGISGGVIGELFF. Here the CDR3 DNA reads TGTGCCAGCGGGATCAGCGGGGGGGTAATCGGGGAGCTGTTTTTT.

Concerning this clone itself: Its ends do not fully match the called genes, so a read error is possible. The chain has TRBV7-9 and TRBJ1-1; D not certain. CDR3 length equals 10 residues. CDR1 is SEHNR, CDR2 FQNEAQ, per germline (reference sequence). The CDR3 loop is CSSSRRGAFF. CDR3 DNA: TGTTCCAGCAGCAGGCGCGGAGCTTTCTTT.

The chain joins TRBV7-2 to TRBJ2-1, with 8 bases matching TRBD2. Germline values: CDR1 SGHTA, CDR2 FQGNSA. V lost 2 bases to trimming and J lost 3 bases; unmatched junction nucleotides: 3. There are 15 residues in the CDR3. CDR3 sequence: CASSLTSGYYNEQFF. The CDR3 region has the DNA TGTGCCAGCAGCTTAACTAGCGGATACTACAATGAGCAGTTCTTC.

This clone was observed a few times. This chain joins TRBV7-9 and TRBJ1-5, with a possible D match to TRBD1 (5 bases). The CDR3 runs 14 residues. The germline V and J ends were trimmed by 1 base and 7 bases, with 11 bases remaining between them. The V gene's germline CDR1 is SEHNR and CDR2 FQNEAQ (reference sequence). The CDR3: CASSLEGVQQPQHF. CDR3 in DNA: TGTGCCAGCAGCTTAGAAGGGGTACAACAGCCCCAGCATTTT. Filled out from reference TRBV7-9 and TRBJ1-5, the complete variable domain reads DTGVSQNPRHKITKRGQNVTFRCDPISEHNRLYWYRQTLGQGPEFLTYFQNEAQLEKSRLLSDRFSAERPKGSFSTLEIQRTEQGDSAMYLCASSLEGVQQPQHFGDGTRLSIL.

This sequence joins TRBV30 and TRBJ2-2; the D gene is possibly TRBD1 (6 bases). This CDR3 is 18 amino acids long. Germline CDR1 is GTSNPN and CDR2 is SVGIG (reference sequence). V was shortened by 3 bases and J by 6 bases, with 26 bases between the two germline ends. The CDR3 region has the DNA TGTGCCTGGAGGGGCCGAGACTGGGACACCATGGGGTCCGGGGAGCTGTTTTTT. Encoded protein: CAWRGRDWDTMGSGELFF. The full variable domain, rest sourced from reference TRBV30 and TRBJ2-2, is SQTIHQWPATLVQPVGSPLSLECTVEGTSNPNLYWYRQAAGRGLQLLFYSVGIGQISSEVPQNLSASRPQDRQFILSSKKLLLSDSGFYLCAWRGRDWDTMGSGELFFGEGSRLTVL.

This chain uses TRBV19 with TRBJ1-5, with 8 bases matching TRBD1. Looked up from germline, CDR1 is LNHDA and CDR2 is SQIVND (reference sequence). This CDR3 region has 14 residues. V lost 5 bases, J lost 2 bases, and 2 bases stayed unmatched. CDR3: CASSLTGGNQPQHF. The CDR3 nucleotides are TGTGCCAGTAGTTTGACAGGGGGCAATCAGCCCCAGCATTTT.

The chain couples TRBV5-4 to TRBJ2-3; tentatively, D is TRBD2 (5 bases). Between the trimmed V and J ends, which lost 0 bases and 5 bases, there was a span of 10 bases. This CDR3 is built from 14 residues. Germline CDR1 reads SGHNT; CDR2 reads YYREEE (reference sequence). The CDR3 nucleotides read TGTGCCAGCAGCTTGGATCCAAGCGGAGATACGCAGTATTTT. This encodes CASSLDPSGDTQYF. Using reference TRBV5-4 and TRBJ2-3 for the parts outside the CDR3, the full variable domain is ETGVTQSPTHLIKTRGQQVTLRCSSQSGHNTVSWYQQALGQGPQFIFQYYREEENGRGNFPPRFSGLQFPNYSSELNVNALELDDSALYLCASSLDPSGDTQYFGPGTRLTVL.

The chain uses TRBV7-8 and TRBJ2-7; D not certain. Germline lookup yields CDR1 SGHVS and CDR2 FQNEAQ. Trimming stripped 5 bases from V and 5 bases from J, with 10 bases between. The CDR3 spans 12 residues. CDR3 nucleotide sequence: TGTGCCAGCAGCCTACCCGCCCACGAGCAGTACTTC. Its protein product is CASSLPAHEQYF.

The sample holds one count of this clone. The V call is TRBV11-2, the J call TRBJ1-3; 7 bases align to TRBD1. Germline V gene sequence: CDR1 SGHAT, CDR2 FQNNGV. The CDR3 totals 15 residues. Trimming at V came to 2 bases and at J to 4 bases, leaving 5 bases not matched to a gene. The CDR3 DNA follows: TGTGCCAGCAGCTTACAGGGGGTGAAAGGAAACACCATATATTTT. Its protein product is CASSLQGVKGNTIYF.

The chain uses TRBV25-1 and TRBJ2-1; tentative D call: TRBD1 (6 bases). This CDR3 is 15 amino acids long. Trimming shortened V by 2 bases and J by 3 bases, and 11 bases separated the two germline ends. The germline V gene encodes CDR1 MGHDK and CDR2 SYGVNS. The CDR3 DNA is TGTGCCAGCAGTGAAGGACAGACCTTCTACAATGAGCAGTTCTTC. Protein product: CASSEGQTFYNEQFF.